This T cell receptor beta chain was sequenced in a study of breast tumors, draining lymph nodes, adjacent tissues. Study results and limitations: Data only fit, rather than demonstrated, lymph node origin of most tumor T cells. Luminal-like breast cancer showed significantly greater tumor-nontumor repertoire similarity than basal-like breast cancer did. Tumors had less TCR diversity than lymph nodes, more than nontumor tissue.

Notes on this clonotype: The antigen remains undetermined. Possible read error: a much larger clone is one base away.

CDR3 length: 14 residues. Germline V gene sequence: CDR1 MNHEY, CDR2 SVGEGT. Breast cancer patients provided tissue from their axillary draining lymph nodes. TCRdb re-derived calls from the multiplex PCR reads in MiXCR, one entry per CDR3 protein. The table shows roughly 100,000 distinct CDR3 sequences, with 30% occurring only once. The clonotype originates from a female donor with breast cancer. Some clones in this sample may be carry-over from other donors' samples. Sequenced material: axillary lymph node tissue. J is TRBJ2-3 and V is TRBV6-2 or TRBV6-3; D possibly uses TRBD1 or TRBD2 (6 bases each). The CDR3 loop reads CASSYVGGTDTRYF. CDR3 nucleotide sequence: TGTGCCAGCAGTTACGTCGGGGGCACAGATACGCGGTATTTT.